This T cell receptor beta chain was recovered during a study of T cells in Graves' hyperthyroidism and ophthalmopathy. The V gene end was trimmed by 6 bases and the J gene end by 1 base; junction bases not matched to a gene: 2. The CDR3 consists of 13 residues. This clonotype showed up many times. Amplified TCR beta CDR3 regions came from RNA transcripts. The HTBI primer set drove a first-round RT-PCR of the TCR CDR3. TCRdb fed the multiplex PCR reads into MiXCR, producing one record per CDR3 protein. The sample records 550,000 to 850,000 distinct CDR3 sequences, roughly a sixth being singletons. The sequencing input was blood. The receptor comes from a woman aged 50 to 60 with Graves' hyperthyroidism that later progressed to Graves' ophthalmopathy. The rearrangement uses TRBV12-3 or TRBV12-4 and TRBJ2-7; 8 nucleotides agree with TRBD1. The CDR3 spells CASSGQGSYEQYF. The CDR3 region has the DNA TGTGCCAGCAGCGGACAGGGTTCCTACGAGCAGTACTTC.